Given below is one T cell receptor beta chain in context. Its antigen is as yet unknown. The sample comes from a study of cytomegalovirus exposure and HLA in healthy donors. General study points: Later analysis associated a missense DCLRE1C variant with TCR beta V- and J-gene trimming. The study listed approximately 170 cytomegalovirus-associated TCR beta chains. In an earlier analysis, in around 590 donors, most V segments appeared productive either ~90% or ~30% of the time.

Researchers ran the PCR with 60 Vbeta and 13 Jbeta primers. This table comes from immunoSEQ multiplex PCR, and its TCRdb copy is limited to in-frame clones, with some not included. The table records about 99,000 clones, over 70% of them present only once. With 0 bases removed from V and 0 bases from J, the gap between germline ends came to 9 bases. Germline V gene data show CDR1 as KGHSY and CDR2 as FQNENV. The CDR3 runs to 16 residues. Sequencing input: PBMCs. The receptor was isolated from a man between 50 and 59 years old in good health and CMV-seropositive. V gene TRBV16 combines with J gene TRBJ1-3; D unclear. CDR3 in amino acids: CASSQSQVYSGNTIYF. The DNA for the CDR3 is TGTGCCAGCAGCCAATCTCAGGTTTACTCTGGAAACACCATATATTTT.